Below, 23 T cell receptor beta chains from the same sample are listed, as sequenced in a study of low-dose radiotherapy and immunotherapy resistance in tumors. TRAV- and TRBV-specific primers primed first-strand cDNA, covering alpha and beta chains. TCRs underwent 15 to 25 PCR cycles of amplification with a constant-region primer and V-primer adapter. MiXCR was run by TCRdb on the reads, yielding one entry per CDR3 protein. The data hold nearly 95,000 distinct CDR3 sequences, with 9.4% observed a single time. Time point meaning: before trial treatment. The specimen comprised PBMCs, sampled before treatment. The receptors come from a male donor with prostate cancer.

In its sample, this clonotype was seen many times. This chain joins TRBV5-1 and TRBJ2-1; D is undetermined. The CDR3 covers 16 residues. The germline V and J ends were trimmed by 2 bases and 0 bases, with 12 bases remaining between them. Germline assignment: CDR1 SGHRS and CDR2 YFSETQ. CDR3 amino acids: CASSFVAKSSYNEQFF. Here the CDR3 DNA reads TGCGCCAGCAGCTTCGTAGCAAAAAGCTCCTACAATGAGCAGTTCTTC.

This clonotype was observed at least ten times. The V gene is TRBV19, the J gene TRBJ2-7; either TRBD1 or TRBD2 may fit D (5 bases each). The V gene's germline CDR1 is LNHDA and CDR2 SQIVND (reference sequence). The CDR3 runs to 15 residues. Trimming shortened V by 2 bases and J by 2 bases, and 13 bases separated the two germline ends. The CDR3: CASSITGGGAYEQYF. The CDR3 DNA is TGTGCCAGTAGTATAACAGGTGGGGGAGCCTACGAGCAGTACTTC.

This clonotype has a count of ten or more. The chain combines TRBV9 with TRBJ2-5, with 13 nucleotides matching TRBD2. Trimming cost V 0 bases and J 4 bases; bases outside gene matches: 9. The germline gives CDR1 SGDLS, CDR2 YYNGEE. The CDR3 is 18 amino acids. CDR3 protein: CASSVARGLAGTGETQYF. CDR3 DNA sequence: TGTGCCAGCAGCGTAGCGAGGGGACTAGCGGGAACTGGAGAGACCCAGTACTTC. The whole variable domain, remainder taken from reference TRBV9 and TRBJ2-5, is DSGVTQTPKHLITATGQRVTLRCSPRSGDLSVYWYQQSLDQGLQFLIQYYNGEERAKGNILERFSAQQFPDLHSELNLSSLELGDSALYFCASSVARGLAGTGETQYFGPGTRLLVL.

This clonotype was found many times. The chain links TRBV20-1 to TRBJ2-4; TRBD2 matches at 9 bases. The germline V gene encodes CDR1 DFQATT and CDR2 SNEGSKA (reference sequence). The V segment lost 1 base and the J segment 1 base; nucleotides outside the gene matches: 8. This CDR3 contains 17 residues. The CDR3 DNA sequence: TGCAGTGCTAGAGTAGTAGCGGGAGCCGCGGCCAAAAACATTCAGTACTTC. It yields the protein CSARVVAGAAAKNIQYF.

Comments on this clonotype: This likely reflects a read error, since a far larger clone is one base away. V is TRBV4-3 and J is TRBJ2-5, with D maybe TRBD2 (6 bases). Germline-derived CDR1 and CDR2 are LGHNA and YSLEER. The ends were cut back, 0 bases at V and 11 bases at J, with 22 bases in the middle. CDR3 length: 16 residues. The chain's CDR3 is CASSQDAGLTQNEQYF. The CDR3 region has the DNA TGCGCCAGCAGCCAAGATGCGGGATTGACTCAGAATGAGCAGTACTTC.

This clonotype was observed many times. The V call is TRBV10-3, the J call TRBJ2-7; TRBD2 agrees at 9 bases. CDR1 ENHRY and CDR2 SYGVKD come from the germline V gene. The CDR3 is 14 amino acids. After removal of 4 bases from V and 0 bases from J, the junction contained 1 base not matched to a gene. CDR3 amino acids: CAISASGNSYEQYF. The CDR3 DNA reads as TGTGCCATCAGTGCTAGCGGGAACTCCTACGAGCAGTACTTC.

In this sample, this clonotype turned up a few times. This chain links TRBV5-6 with TRBJ2-1; 14 bases map to TRBD2. The CDR3 sequence is 16 residues long. Germline CDR1 and CDR2: SGHDT and YYEEEE. V was clipped by 2 bases and J by 8 bases; unmatched bases: 6. CDR3 amino acids: CASSFRLAGGPDEQFF. In nucleotides, the CDR3 is TGTGCCAGCAGCTTCAGACTAGCGGGAGGGCCCGATGAGCAGTTCTTC.

This clonotype was seen at least ten times. The chain is built from TRBV15 and TRBJ2-3; possible D gene TRBD1, 6 bases. The V and J ends lost 2 bases and 2 bases respectively, with 11 bases between them. The germline V gene has CDR1 LNHNV and CDR2 YYDKDF (reference sequence). The CDR3 has 15 amino acids. CDR3 DNA sequence: TGTGCCACCAGCAGAACAACAGGGTTCACAGATACGCAGTATTTT. Its translation: CATSRTTGFTDTQYF. The entire variable domain, with the rest obtained from reference TRBV15 and TRBJ2-3, is as follows: DAMVIQNPRYQVTQFGKPVTLSCSQTLNHNVMYWYQQKSSQAPKLLFHYYDKDFNNEADTPDNFQSRRPNTSFCFLDIRSPGLGDTAMYLCATSRTTGFTDTQYFGPGTRLTVL.

This clonotype was recorded many times. The chain couples TRBV29-1 to TRBJ1-1; maybe TRBD1 (6 bases). The CDR3 is 14 amino acids. CDR1 is SQVTM and CDR2 is ANQGSEA in the germline V gene. The V gene lost 6 bases and the J gene lost 2 bases, with 16 bases spanning the gap. The CDR3 sequence is CSVVGTKINTEAFF. The CDR3 DNA is TGCAGCGTGGTCGGGACAAAAATAAACACTGAAGCTTTCTTT.

This clonotype has at least ten counts. The chain has TRBV29-1 and TRBJ1-2; TRBD1 aligns across 7 bases. The V gene end was trimmed by 6 bases and the J gene end by 5 bases; junction bases not matched to a gene: 6. Looked up from germline, CDR1 is SQVTM and CDR2 is ANQGSEA. CDR3 length: 12 amino acids. The CDR3 coding sequence is TGCAGCGTGGAGCAGGGGGGGTATGGCTACACCTTC. Protein product: CSVEQGGYGYTF.

This clonotype was picked up many times. The rearrangement links TRBV4-2 to TRBJ2-7, with D unclear. With 3 bases removed from V and 5 bases from J, the gap between germline ends came to 11 bases. The CDR3 sequence is 13 residues long. Germline V gene lookup returns CDR1 LGHNA and CDR2 YNFKEQ. As DNA, the CDR3 is TGTGCCAGCAGCCAGGTTTCTAGGGACGAGCAGTACTTC. It yields the protein CASSQVSRDEQYF.

This clonotype was recorded many times. The V and J genes are TRBV29-1 and TRBJ1-1, with D uncertain. V was trimmed by 7 bases and J by 6 bases, leaving 12 bases between them. Germline CDR1 SQVTM, CDR2 ANQGSEA. The length of the CDR3 is 11 residues. Here the CDR3 reads CSARGSPEAFF. The CDR3 nucleotides are TGCAGCGCAAGAGGGTCTCCTGAAGCTTTCTTT.

This clonotype was seen at least ten times. The chain couples TRBV27 to TRBJ2-1; possible D gene TRBD2, 6 bases. The CDR3 covers 15 residues. Trimming took 4 bases from V and 8 from J, leaving 18 bases between them. Germline V lookup: CDR1 MNHEY, CDR2 SMNVEV (reference sequence). This CDR3 is CASSSPLSGVDEQFF. The CDR3 DNA reads TGTGCCAGCAGTTCCCCTCTTTCGGGGGTCGATGAGCAGTTCTTC.

This clonotype was observed at least ten times. The genes are TRBV15 and TRBJ1-5; unclear D gene. The CDR3 spans 14 residues. V dropped 5 bases and J dropped 6 bases, with 14 bases sitting between them. In germline, CDR1 is LNHNV, CDR2 YYDKDF (reference sequence). This chain's CDR3 is CATSLGGLGQPQHF. The CDR3 DNA reads as TGTGCCACCAGCTTAGGTGGGCTAGGTCAGCCCCAGCATTTT.

This clonotype has at least ten counts. CDR3 amino acids: CASSSTGTRINEQFF. CDR3 in DNA: TGTGCCAGCAGTTCGACCGGGACAAGAATCAATGAGCAGTTCTTC. The rearrangement links TRBV27 to TRBJ2-1, with a tentative D call TRBD1 (6 bases). Germline CDR1 MNHEY, CDR2 SMNVEV (reference sequence). Trimming left V 4 bases short and J 6 bases short, with 16 bases between. This CDR3 contains 15 residues.

The sample holds many counts of this clonotype. Relative to the germline gene, one junction end is altered; a read error may explain this. This sequence joins TRBV14 and TRBJ2-2; 8 bases are shared with TRBD1. CDR1 is SGHDN, CDR2 FVKESK, per germline. There are 16 residues in the CDR3. The CDR3 nucleotides are TGTGCCAGCAGCCCCGGACAGGGATGGAACAACGGGGAGCTGTTTTTT. Translation: CASSPGQGWNNGELFF.

There are many counts of this clonotype. The V call is TRBV9, the J call TRBJ1-1, with unresolved D. The CDR3 covers 13 residues. V was shortened by 2 bases and J by 2 bases, with 7 bases between the two germline ends. CDR1 SGDLS and CDR2 YYNGEE come from the germline V gene. The CDR3 reads CASSVHSNTEAFF. CDR3 bases: TGTGCCAGCAGCGTTCACAGCAACACTGAAGCTTTCTTT.

Ten or more counts support this clonotype. The chain employs TRBV24-1 and TRBJ2-1, with D possibly matching TRBD2 (7 bases). Per the germline V gene, CDR1 is KGHDR and CDR2 is SFDVKD. Trimming left V 3 bases short and J 5 bases short, with 16 bases between. The CDR3 consists of 16 residues. The CDR3 DNA reads as TGTGCCACCAGTGATGTGGGGGGAGGGGGACACAATGAGCAGTTCTTC. Translation gives CATSDVGGGGHNEQFF.

This clonotype was seen just once. A far bigger clonotype differs at one base, so this is likely a read error. The chain couples TRBV27 to TRBJ2-7; D is uncertain. Germline V gives CDR1 MNHEY, CDR2 SMNVEV (reference sequence). This CDR3 spans 16 amino acids. The CDR3 DNA reads TGTGCCAGCAGTTTAACCGGGCTGAGGAGCTCCTACGAGCATTACTTC. As protein: CASSLTGLRSSYEHYF.

Turning to this clonotype: A far bigger clonotype differs at one base, so this is likely a read error. The CDR3 DNA reads TGTGCCATCCTAAAAGCTGGAAACACCATATATTTT. The encoded protein is CAILKAGNTIYF. This chain links TRBV6-5 with TRBJ1-3; D gene ambiguous. The CDR3 runs to 12 residues. V shed 10 bases and J shed 2 bases, with 9 bases lying between them. Germline loops: CDR1 MNHEY, CDR2 SVGAGI.

This clonotype was recorded at least ten times. V gene TRBV7-9 combines with J gene TRBJ2-4; 10 nucleotides line up with TRBD1. From germline, CDR1 is SEHNR and CDR2 FQNEAQ (reference sequence). The CDR3 contains 18 residues. J gave up 0 bases and V 6 bases, and 11 bases lay outside the gene matches. Here the CDR3 reads CASSLGTGEFGAKNIQYF. CDR3 DNA sequence: TGTGCCAGCAGTCTCGGGACAGGGGAGTTCGGAGCCAAAAACATTCAGTACTTC.

With respect to this clonotype: This likely came from a read error, as a far larger clone is one base away. The chain joins TRBV29-1 to TRBJ2-1; D is undetermined. Germline V CDR1 and CDR2: SQVTM, ANQGSEA. V was trimmed by 6 bases and J by 10 bases, leaving 10 bases between them. The CDR3 consists of 10 residues. This CDR3 reads CSVAESEQFF. In DNA form, the CDR3 reads TGCAGCGTGGCAGAGTCCGAGCAGTTCTTC.

This clonotype has at least ten counts. V gene TRBV4-1 combines with J gene TRBJ1-1, with 7 bases fitting TRBD1. The CDR3 is 15 residues long. J lost 5 bases, V lost 0 bases, and 6 bases had no gene match. Germline V gives CDR1 MGHRA, CDR2 YSYEKL. CDR3 sequence reads: CASSQEQGLVTEAFF. As DNA, the CDR3 is TGCGCCAGCAGCCAAGAACAGGGGCTGGTTACTGAAGCTTTCTTT.